This paragraph reports one T cell receptor beta chain. The clone's antigen remains unknown. No much larger clone is present one base from it, and per-base qualities are unavailable. The library was prepared using the immunoSEQ multiplex PCR assay. The paper's processing steps were these. A statistical classification framework was built for diagnosing cytomegalovirus status from the catalog of TCR beta chain sequences. TCRdb limited this immuneACCESS table to in-frame rearrangements with V and J called. A share of clones is missing; checked studies link under half to unresolved V genes, and the rest is unexplained. The V and J calls and clone size come from that table; D and trimming were worked out from the DNA. The sample includes hundreds of thousands of clones, with more than 80% observed a single time. Together, the top ten hold roughly 0.82% of the sample. These data belong to a study of cytomegalovirus exposure and HLA in healthy donors (dated by TCRdb to about 2017). About the study as a whole: The approximately 710 repertoires of the first cohort and the roughly 110 validation repertoires were produced on the same platform, according to a later analysis. The study was designed to test whether signatures of past pathogen exposure could be identified by cataloging public T cell receptors. Besides the first cohort of about 730 subjects, a separate validation cohort made up of 120 different subjects was used. The study combined high-throughput TCR immunosequencing, statistical association of individual TCRs with disease status, and machine learning to predict cytomegalovirus infection status.

Separate from the approximately 670-subject first cohort, the validation cohort of around 130 subjects was the group to which the donors belonged. The paper's findings and limits, for the study overall: While some public TCRs were present in many individuals, most TCR sequences turned up only very rarely across donors. In vitro tests confirmed that a few of the cytomegalovirus-associated TCR beta chains recognize cytomegalovirus antigens. The classifier was reported to diagnose cytomegalovirus status with high specificity and sensitivity in both the original and validation cohorts. All 130 or so repertoires were used to score co-occurrence in the validation cohort in a later analysis, because that analysis had no HLA typing for the cohort. The authors suggested that the approach could potentially be generalized to other disease states and immunological phenotypes. Subsequent analysis determined that TCRs grouped into clusters in the first cohort also showed a tendency toward co-occurrence across the 120 validation repertoires, and approximately 93% of cluster scores exceeded 0. The study gave a list of over 150 TCR beta chains associated with cytomegalovirus.

V has 4 bases trimmed and J has 3 bases trimmed; junction bases matching no gene number 8. Counted from cysteine to phenylalanine, this CDR3 has 15 amino acids. The entry retains the CDR3 DNA only, 45 bases that are in frame from base 1. Per the germline V gene, SGHRS is the CDR1 and YFSETQ is the CDR2. Sequencing was performed on PBMCs. This receptor was taken from a young woman in good health and CMV-seronegative. The V gene is TRBV5-1 and the J gene is TRBJ1-2, with 8 central nucleotides matching TRBD1. The CDR3 region: CASSTAGGWDYGYTF. The nucleotide sequence reads as follows: TGCGCCAGCAGCACTGCAGGGGGCTGGGACTATGGCTACACCTTC.